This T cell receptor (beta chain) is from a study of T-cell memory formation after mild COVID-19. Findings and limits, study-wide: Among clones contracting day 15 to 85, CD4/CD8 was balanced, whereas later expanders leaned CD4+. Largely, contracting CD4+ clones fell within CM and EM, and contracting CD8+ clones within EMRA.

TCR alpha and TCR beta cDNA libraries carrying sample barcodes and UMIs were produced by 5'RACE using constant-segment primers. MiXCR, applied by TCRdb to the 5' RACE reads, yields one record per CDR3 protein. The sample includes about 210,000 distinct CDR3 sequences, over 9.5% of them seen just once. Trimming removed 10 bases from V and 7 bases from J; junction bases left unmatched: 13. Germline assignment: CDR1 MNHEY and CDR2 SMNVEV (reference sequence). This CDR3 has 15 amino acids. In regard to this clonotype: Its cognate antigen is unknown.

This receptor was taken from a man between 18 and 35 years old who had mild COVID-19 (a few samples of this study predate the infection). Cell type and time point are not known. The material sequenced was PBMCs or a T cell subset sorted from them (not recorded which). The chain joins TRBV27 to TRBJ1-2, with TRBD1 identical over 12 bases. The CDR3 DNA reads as TGTGCCACCTTCCCCTCCGGGACAGGGGGCCGTGGCTACACCTTC. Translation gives CATFPSGTGGRGYTF.